This T cell receptor (beta chain) was identified during a study of blood T cell repertoires in COVID-19. About the research overall: Material from acute and convalescent COVID-19 was sourced from the United States, Italy and Spain. Nucleic acid was either cDNA or gDNA, and it came from T cells, B-cell-depleted T cells, or PBMCs.

Source study methods: From reference gene primer amplification, estimates of nucleated cell counts were derived. Measured with immunoSEQ multiplex PCR; TCRdb has only the in-frame clones, and not every one. That table is the source of V, J and clone size, and D and trimming were worked out from the DNA. The sample records about 160,000 clones, roughly 85% being singletons. This clone was seen a handful of times. Germline loops: CDR1 SQVTM, CDR2 ANQGSEA. Between the trimmed V and J ends, which lost 4 bases and 1 base, there was a span of 5 bases. The CDR3 length is 11 residues. What was sequenced was peripheral blood. The source of this sequence is a man aged 40-50 years with acute or convalescent COVID-19. V usage is TRBV29-1 and J usage is TRBJ2-7; D is unresolved. The CDR3 DNA is TGCAGCGTTGTGGAGTCCTACGAGCAGTACTTC. Amino acids: CSVVESYEQYF.